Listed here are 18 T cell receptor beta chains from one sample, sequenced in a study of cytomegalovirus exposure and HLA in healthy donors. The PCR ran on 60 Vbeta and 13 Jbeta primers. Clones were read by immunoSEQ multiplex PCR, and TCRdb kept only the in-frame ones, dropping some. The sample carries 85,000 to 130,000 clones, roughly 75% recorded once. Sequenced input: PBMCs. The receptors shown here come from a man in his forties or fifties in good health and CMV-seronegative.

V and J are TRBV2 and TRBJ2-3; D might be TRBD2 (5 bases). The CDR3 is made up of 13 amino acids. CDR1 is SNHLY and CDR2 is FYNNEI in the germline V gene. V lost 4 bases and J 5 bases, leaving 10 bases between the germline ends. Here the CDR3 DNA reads TGTGCCAGCAGTGCGGGGTGGGGAGATACGCAGTATTTT. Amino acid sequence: CASSAGWGDTQYF.

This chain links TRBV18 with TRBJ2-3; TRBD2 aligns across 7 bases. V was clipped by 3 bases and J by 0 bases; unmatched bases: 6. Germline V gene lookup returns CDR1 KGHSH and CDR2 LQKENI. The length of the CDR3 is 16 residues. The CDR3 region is CASSPAAGTSTDTQYF. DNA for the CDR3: TGTGCCAGCTCACCCGCAGCGGGGACTAGCACAGATACGCAGTATTTT.

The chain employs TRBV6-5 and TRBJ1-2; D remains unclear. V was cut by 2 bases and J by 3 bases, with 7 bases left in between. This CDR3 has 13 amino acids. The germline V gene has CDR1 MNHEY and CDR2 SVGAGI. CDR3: CASSYSPDYGYTF. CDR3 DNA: TGTGCCAGCAGTTACAGCCCGGACTATGGCTACACCTTC.

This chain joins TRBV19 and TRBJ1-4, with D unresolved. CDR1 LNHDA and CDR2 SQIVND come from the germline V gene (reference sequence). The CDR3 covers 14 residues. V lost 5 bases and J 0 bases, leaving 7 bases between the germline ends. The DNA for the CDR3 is TGTGCCAGTAGTGGAGAATCAACTAATGAAAAACTGTTTTTT. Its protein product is CASSGESTNEKLFF.

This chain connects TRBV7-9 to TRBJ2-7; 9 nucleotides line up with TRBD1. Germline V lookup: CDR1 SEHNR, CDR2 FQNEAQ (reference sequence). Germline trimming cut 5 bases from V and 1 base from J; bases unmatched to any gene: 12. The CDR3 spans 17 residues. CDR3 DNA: TGTGCCAGCAGCCCGGGTCTTACCGGGACAGGGTCCTACGAGCAGTACTTC. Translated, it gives CASSPGLTGTGSYEQYF.

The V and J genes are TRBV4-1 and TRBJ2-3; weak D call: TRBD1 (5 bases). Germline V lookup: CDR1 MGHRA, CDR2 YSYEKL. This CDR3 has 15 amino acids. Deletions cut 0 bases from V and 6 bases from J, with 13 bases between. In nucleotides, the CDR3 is TGCGCCAGCAGCCAAGACTACCGAAGGGGTGATACGCAGTATTTT. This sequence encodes CASSQDYRRGDTQYF.

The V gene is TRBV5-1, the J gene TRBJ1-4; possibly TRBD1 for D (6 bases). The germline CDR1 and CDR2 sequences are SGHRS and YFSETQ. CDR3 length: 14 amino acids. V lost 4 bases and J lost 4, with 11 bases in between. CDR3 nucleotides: TGCGCCAGCAGCCTGGGGGCGTTTAATGAAAAACTGTTTTTT. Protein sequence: CASSLGAFNEKLFF.

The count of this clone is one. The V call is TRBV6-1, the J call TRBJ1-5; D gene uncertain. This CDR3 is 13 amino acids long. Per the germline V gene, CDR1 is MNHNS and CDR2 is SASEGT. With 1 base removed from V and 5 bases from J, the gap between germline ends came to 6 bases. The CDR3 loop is CASSEVGHQPQHF. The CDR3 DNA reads TGTGCCAGCAGTGAAGTTGGCCATCAGCCCCAGCATTTT.

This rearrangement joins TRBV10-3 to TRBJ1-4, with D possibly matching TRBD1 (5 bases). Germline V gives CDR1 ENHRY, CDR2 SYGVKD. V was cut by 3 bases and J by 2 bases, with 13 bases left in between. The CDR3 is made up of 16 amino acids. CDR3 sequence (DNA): TGTGCCATCAGTGATGGGGGGACCGGGACTAATGAAAAACTGTTTTTT. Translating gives CAISDGGTGTNEKLFF.

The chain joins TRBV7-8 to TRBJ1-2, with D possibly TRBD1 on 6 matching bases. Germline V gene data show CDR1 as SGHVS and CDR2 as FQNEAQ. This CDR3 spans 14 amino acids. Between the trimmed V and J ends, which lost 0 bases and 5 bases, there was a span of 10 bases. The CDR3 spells CASSLAWTEYGYTF. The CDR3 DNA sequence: TGTGCCAGCAGCTTAGCTTGGACAGAATATGGCTACACCTTC.

The CDR3 loop reads CASSNDYRVEKLFF. The CDR3 nucleotides read TGTGCCAGCAGCAACGACTACAGGGTAGAAAAACTGTTTTTT. The chain joins TRBV7-9 to TRBJ1-4; a weak D match, TRBD1 (6 bases). V lost 5 bases, J lost 8 bases, and 15 bases lay in between. This CDR3 is built from 14 residues. Germline CDR1 and CDR2: SEHNR and FQNEAQ (reference sequence).

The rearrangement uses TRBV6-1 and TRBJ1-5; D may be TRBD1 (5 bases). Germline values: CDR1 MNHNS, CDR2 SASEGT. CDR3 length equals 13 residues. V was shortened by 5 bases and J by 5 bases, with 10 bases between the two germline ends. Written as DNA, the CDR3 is TGTGCCAGCAGTCACAGGAACGATCAGCCCCAGCATTTT. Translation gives CASSHRNDQPQHF.

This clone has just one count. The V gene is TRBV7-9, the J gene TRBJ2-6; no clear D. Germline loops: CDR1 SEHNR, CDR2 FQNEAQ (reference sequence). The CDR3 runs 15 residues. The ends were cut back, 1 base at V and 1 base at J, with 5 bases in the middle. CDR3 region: CASSLGGSGANVLTF. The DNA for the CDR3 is TGTGCCAGCAGCTTAGGCGGATCTGGGGCCAACGTCCTGACTTTC.

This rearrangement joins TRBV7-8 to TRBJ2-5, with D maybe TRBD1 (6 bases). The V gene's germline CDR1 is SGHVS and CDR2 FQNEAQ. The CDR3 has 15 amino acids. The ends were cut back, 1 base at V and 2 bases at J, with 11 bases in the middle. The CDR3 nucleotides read TGTGCCAGCAGCTTAGTTGGGACACCACAAGAGACCCAGTACTTC. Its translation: CASSLVGTPQETQYF. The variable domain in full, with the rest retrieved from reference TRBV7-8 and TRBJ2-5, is GAGVSQSPRYKVAKRGQDVALRCDPISGHVSLFWYQQALGQGPEFLTYFQNEAQLDKSGLPSDRFFAERPEGSVSTLKIQRTQQEDSAVYLCASSLVGTPQETQYFGPGTRLLVL.

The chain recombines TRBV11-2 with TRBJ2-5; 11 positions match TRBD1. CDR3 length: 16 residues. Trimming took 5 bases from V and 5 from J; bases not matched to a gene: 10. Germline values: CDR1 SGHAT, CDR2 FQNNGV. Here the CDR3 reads CASSTTGQGVGETQYF. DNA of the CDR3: TGTGCCAGCAGCACGACGGGACAGGGGGTTGGCGAGACCCAGTACTTC. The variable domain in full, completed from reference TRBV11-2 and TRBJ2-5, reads EAGVAQSPRYKIIEKRQSVAFWCNPISGHATLYWYQQILGQGPKLLIQFQNNGVVDDSQLPKDRFSAERLKGVDSTLKIQPAKLEDSAVYLCASSTTGQGVGETQYFGPGTRLLVL.

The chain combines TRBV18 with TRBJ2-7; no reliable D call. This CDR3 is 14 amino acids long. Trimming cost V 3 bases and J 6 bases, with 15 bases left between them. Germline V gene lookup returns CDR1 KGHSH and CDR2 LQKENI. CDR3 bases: TGTGCCAGCTCACCCACCGCCGACACAGCCGAGCAGTACTTC. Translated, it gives CASSPTADTAEQYF. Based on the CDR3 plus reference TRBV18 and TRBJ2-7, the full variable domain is NAGVMQNPRHLVRRRGQEARLRCSPMKGHSHVYWYRQLPEEGLKFMVYLQKENIIDESGMPKERFSAEFPKEGPSILRIQQVVRGDSAAYFCASSPTADTAEQYFGPGTRLTVT.

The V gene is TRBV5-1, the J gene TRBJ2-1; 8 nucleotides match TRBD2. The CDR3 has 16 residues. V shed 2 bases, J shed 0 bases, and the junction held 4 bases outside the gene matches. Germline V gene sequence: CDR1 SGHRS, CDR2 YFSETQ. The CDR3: CASSFEAGASYNEQFF. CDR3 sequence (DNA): TGCGCCAGCAGCTTTGAAGCGGGGGCCTCCTACAATGAGCAGTTCTTC.

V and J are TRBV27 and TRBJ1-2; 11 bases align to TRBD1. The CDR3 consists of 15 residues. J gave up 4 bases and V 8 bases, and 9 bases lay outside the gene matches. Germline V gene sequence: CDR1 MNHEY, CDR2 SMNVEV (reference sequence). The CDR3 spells CASRYGTGGIYGYTF. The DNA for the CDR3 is TGTGCCAGCCGATACGGGACAGGGGGAATCTATGGCTACACCTTC.